The clone carrying this TCR beta chain showed up just a few times. This entry is derived from a study of blood T cell repertoires in COVID-19. Study summary: Whether acute or convalescent, the COVID-19 samples came from the United States, Italy and Spain.

Per the original methods: Nucleated cell number was recorded as an estimate derived from reference gene primer amplification. TCRdb's copy holds only in-frame clones and misses some; the assay was immunoSEQ multiplex PCR. The DNA gave D and trimming, while V, J and clone size come from that table. The sample consists of 200,000 to 300,000 clones, more than 70% of them appearing once. The V gene end was trimmed by 1 base and the J gene end by 4 bases; junction bases not matched to a gene: 6. CDR1 is SGHTA, CDR2 FQGTGA, per germline. The CDR3 runs to 16 residues. The clonotype originates from a woman aged 50 to 60 with acute or convalescent COVID-19. Material for sequencing was peripheral blood. V and J are TRBV7-3 and TRBJ2-1, with 8 bases identical to TRBD2. The CDR3 DNA follows: TGTGCCAGCAGCTTAAACGGGAGGGCCTTTTACAATGAGCAGTTCTTC. It specifies CASSLNGRAFYNEQFF.